One and the same sample provided the 25 T cell receptor beta chains below, sequenced in a study of beta chain features in type 1 diabetes. The study reverse transcribed the entire isolated RNA, so it sequenced expressed TCRB transcripts. The protocol was immunoSEQ multiplex PCR, while the TCRdb copy is restricted to in-frame clones and leaves out a portion. The sample lists a few hundred thousand clones, 9.5% to 12% occurring once. Source material: naive CD4+ T cells from blood. All receptors derive from a woman between 25 and 40 years old in good health.

A word on this clone: Here the CDR3 omits its conserved ending phenylalanine or tryptophan, so a read error is the likely source. This chain connects TRBV5-1 to TRBJ1-1; D not resolved. The CDR3 length is 15 residues. With 0 bases removed from V and 0 bases from J, the gap between germline ends came to 9 bases. Per germline, CDR1 SGHRS and CDR2 YFSETQ. The CDR3 loop reads CASSLGATMNTEAFS. As DNA, the CDR3 is TGCGCCAGCAGCTTGGGGGCAACGATGAACACTGAAGCTTTCTCT.

This clone has just a few counts. This chain links TRBV5-1 with TRBJ2-5; 7 bases align to TRBD2. The germline CDR1 and CDR2 sequences are SGHRS and YFSETQ. The CDR3 has 13 amino acids. Trimming cost V 7 bases and J 5 bases; bases outside gene matches: 8. CDR3 DNA sequence: TGCGCCAGCGCCCGGGAGGCAGTGGAGACCCAGTACTTC. It encodes CASAREAVETQYF.

The V call is TRBV30, the J call TRBJ2-1; 9 bases fit TRBD1. With 5 bases clipped from V and 6 bases from J, the junction kept 8 bases outside the gene matches. Germline loops: CDR1 GTSNPN, CDR2 SVGIG (reference sequence). This CDR3 has 14 amino acids. The CDR3 here is CAWGTGQGPNEQFF. CDR3 nucleotides: TGTGCCTGGGGGACGGGACAGGGTCCCAATGAGCAGTTCTTC. The variable domain in full, with the rest retrieved from reference TRBV30 and TRBJ2-1, is SQTIHQWPATLVQPVGSPLSLECTVEGTSNPNLYWYRQAAGRGLQLLFYSVGIGQISSEVPQNLSASRPQDRQFILSSKKLLLSDSGFYLCAWGTGQGPNEQFFGPGTRLTVL.

The V gene is TRBV6-4, the J gene TRBJ2-1; no clear D. V shed 4 bases and J shed 2 bases, with 6 bases lying between them. Germline CDR1 and CDR2: MRHNA and SNTAGT. The CDR3 has 13 amino acids. CDR3 loop: CASSGGAYNEQFF. Here the CDR3 DNA reads TGTGCCAGCAGTGGAGGAGCCTACAATGAGCAGTTCTTC.

V is TRBV5-4 and J is TRBJ2-7; the match to TRBD1 covers 8 bases. V lost 4 bases and J lost 0; bases outside the gene matches: 6. CDR1 and CDR2 (germline): SGHNT, YYREEE (reference sequence). This CDR3 contains 15 residues. The CDR3 region is CASSIGQGISYEQYF. The CDR3 bases are TGTGCCAGCAGCATCGGACAGGGAATCTCCTACGAGCAGTACTTC. Complete variable domain (other parts from reference TRBV5-4 and TRBJ2-7): ETGVTQSPTHLIKTRGQQVTLRCSSQSGHNTVSWYQQALGQGPQFIFQYYREEENGRGNFPPRFSGLQFPNYSSELNVNALELDDSALYLCASSIGQGISYEQYFGPGTRLTVT.

The chain uses TRBV30 and TRBJ2-7, with a tentative D call TRBD2 (5 bases). The V end lost 2 bases, the J end lost 7 bases, and 9 bases lay between the germline ends. CDR1 and CDR2 (germline): GTSNPN, SVGIG (reference sequence). The CDR3 sequence is 11 residues long. Here the CDR3 DNA reads TGTGCCTGGAGTCGGGAAGGGGAGCAGTACTTC. Amino acids: CAWSREGEQYF.

The sample holds a few counts of this clone. The V and J genes are TRBV28 and TRBJ1-5, with 9 bases matching TRBD1. Germline V gene data show CDR1 as MDHEN and CDR2 as SYDVKM. The ends lost 3 bases at V and 5 bases at J; junction bases unmatched: 5. This CDR3 comprises 15 residues. The CDR3 coding sequence is TGTGCCAGCAGTTTTCCTGACAGGGGGGATCAGCCCCAGCATTTT. Its translation is CASSFPDRGDQPQHF.

This clone has only a few counts. V usage is TRBV10-3 and J usage is TRBJ2-5; tentatively, D is TRBD2 (6 bases). The CDR3 consists of 15 residues. V was pared by 5 bases and J by 2 bases, with 15 bases between. Germline assignment: CDR1 ENHRY and CDR2 SYGVKD. The CDR3 DNA reads TGTGCCATCAGTCCGGGAGCCTTACGGCAAGAGACCCAGTACTTC. Its translation is CAISPGALRQETQYF.

The table lists this clone with a few counts. The rearrangement uses TRBV5-6 and TRBJ1-5; 7 bases match TRBD1. The CDR3 is made up of 15 amino acids. With 4 bases clipped from V and 3 bases from J, the junction kept 7 bases outside the gene matches. CDR1 is SGHDT and CDR2 is YYEEEE in the germline V gene. The CDR3 region has the DNA TGTGCCAGCAGCCAGTACGACAGGGACAATCAGCCCCAGCATTTT. Protein: CASSQYDRDNQPQHF.

The chain combines TRBV11-2 with TRBJ2-7, with D possibly being TRBD2 (6 bases). The germline V and J ends were trimmed by 1 base and 2 bases, with 21 bases remaining between them. Germline CDR1 and CDR2: SGHAT and FQNNGV. The CDR3 is 18 residues long. In DNA form, the CDR3 reads TGTGCCAGCAGCTTAGCCGACGCGGGGACCTTTGACGCCTACGAGCAGTACTTC. Translating it yields CASSLADAGTFDAYEQYF.

This clone came up a few times. The J gene is TRBJ1-5, the V gene TRBV30; D gene unclear. Looked up from germline, CDR1 is GTSNPN and CDR2 is SVGIG (reference sequence). This CDR3 spans 14 amino acids. V lost 1 base, J lost 3 bases, and 10 bases lay in between. CDR3 amino acids: CAWSAPGFNQPQHF. CDR3 nucleotide sequence: TGTGCCTGGAGTGCCCCAGGATTCAATCAGCCCCAGCATTTT.

The chain couples TRBV4-2 to TRBJ2-1; 7 nucleotides align to TRBD2. From germline, CDR1 is LGHNA and CDR2 YNFKEQ. J was trimmed by 8 bases and V by 8 bases; bases with no gene match: 15. The CDR3 loop spans 15 amino acids. The CDR3 DNA sequence: TGTGCCAGCGGAAACAACGCGGCGGGAGAGGATGAGCAGTTCTTC. This sequence encodes CASGNNAAGEDEQFF.

The rearrangement uses TRBV7-9 and TRBJ2-1, with D tentatively TRBD2 (6 bases). Per germline, CDR1 SEHNR and CDR2 FQNEAQ (reference sequence). This CDR3 has 14 amino acids. Trimming cost V 10 bases and J 0 bases, with 13 bases left between them. CDR3 sequence reads: CAIPSGSSYNEQFF. The CDR3 coding sequence is TGTGCCATCCCCTCCGGGAGCTCCTACAATGAGCAGTTCTTC.

Here the CDR3 reads CASSLGVGRPTDTQYF. CDR3 nucleotides: TGTGCCAGCAGCTTAGGGGTGGGGAGGCCCACAGATACGCAGTATTTT. The chain uses TRBV7-2 and TRBJ2-3; maybe TRBD2 (6 bases). V was pared by 1 base and J by 2 bases, with 13 bases between. CDR3 length equals 16 residues. Germline V gives CDR1 SGHTA, CDR2 FQGNSA.

There are a few counts of this clone. Other DNA sequences in the same sample also yield this CDR3. This chain links TRBV7-9 with TRBJ2-1; the match to TRBD2 covers 8 bases. Trimming cost V 1 base and J 3 bases; bases outside gene matches: 2. The CDR3 totals 15 residues. Germline V gene lookup returns CDR1 SEHNR and CDR2 FQNEAQ (reference sequence). The CDR3 loop reads CASSLVLADYNEQFF. CDR3 coding DNA: TGTGCCAGCAGCTTAGTACTAGCGGACTACAATGAGCAGTTCTTC.

The chain combines TRBV7-3 with TRBJ2-3, with D tentatively TRBD1 (6 bases). The CDR3 totals 15 residues. V gave up 5 bases and J gave up 5 bases, with 17 bases separating them. Per the germline V gene, CDR1 is SGHTA and CDR2 is FQGTGA. As DNA, the CDR3 is TGTGCCAGCAGCCTACAGGGCCCCCCACTAGATACGCAGTATTTT. Amino acids: CASSLQGPPLDTQYF. Filled out from reference TRBV7-3 and TRBJ2-3, the complete variable domain reads GAGVSQTPSNKVTEKGKYVELRCDPISGHTALYWYRQSLGQGPEFLIYFQGTGAADDSGLPNDRFFAVRPEGSVSTLKIQRTERGDSAVYLCASSLQGPPLDTQYFGPGTRLTVL.

The V and J genes are TRBV18 and TRBJ2-1; D unresolved. Germline CDR1 and CDR2: KGHSH and LQKENI. CDR3 length equals 15 residues. The ends were cut back, 1 base at V and 8 bases at J, with 15 bases in the middle. CDR3 nucleotide sequence: TGTGCCAGCTCACCACAGTCAGAACCTGCCGATGAGCAGTTCTTC. Translation: CASSPQSEPADEQFF.

This clone has just one count. CDR3 DNA sequence: TGTGCCAGCAGTTCCATAAGGGGTCCGTACTTC. The encoded protein is CASSSIRGPYF. This chain uses TRBV28 with TRBJ2-7, with TRBD1 as a possible D gene (5 bases). V lost 4 bases and J lost 12, with 13 bases in between. Germline values: CDR1 MDHEN, CDR2 SYDVKM. The CDR3 sequence is 11 residues long.

The rearrangement uses TRBV15 and TRBJ2-5, with TRBD2 matching 13 bases. V lost 5 bases, J lost 13 bases, and 7 bases stayed unmatched. CDR3 length: 13 residues. Germline V gene data show CDR1 as LNHNV and CDR2 as YYDKDF (reference sequence). CDR3 region: CATSGETSGRRYF. CDR3 DNA sequence: TGTGCCACCAGCGGGGAGACTAGCGGGAGGAGGTACTTC.

V gene TRBV7-2 combines with J gene TRBJ2-1; the D is unclear. Trimming took 3 bases from V and 7 from J, leaving 7 bases between them. The CDR3 totals 12 residues. Germline-derived CDR1 and CDR2 are SGHTA and FQGNSA. CDR3 sequence: CASSFVVNEQFF. Written as DNA, the CDR3 is TGTGCCAGCAGCTTCGTAGTGAATGAGCAGTTCTTC.

In its sample, this clone was seen a few times. V gene TRBV5-4 combines with J gene TRBJ2-3, with 7 bases identical to TRBD1. This CDR3 contains 15 residues. The V and J ends lost 2 bases and 2 bases, in that order; junction bases with no gene match: 5. Germline V gene sequence: CDR1 SGHNT, CDR2 YYREEE (reference sequence). CDR3 loop: CASSLGQVPTDTQYF. Here the CDR3 DNA reads TGTGCCAGCAGCTTAGGACAGGTACCCACAGATACGCAGTATTTT.

This clone was picked up a small number of times. This rearrangement joins TRBV10-3 to TRBJ2-5; D ambiguous. The CDR3 contains 13 residues. The ends were cut back, 4 bases at V and 5 bases at J, with 11 bases in the middle. Per the germline V gene, CDR1 is ENHRY and CDR2 is SYGVKD. The CDR3, as DNA: TGTGCCATCAGTGGCTCTAGTGGGGAGACCCAGTACTTC. It is translated as CAISGSSGETQYF.

This clone was seen more than once but under ten times. The genes are TRBV28 and TRBJ2-7, with 13 nucleotides matching TRBD2. The CDR3 sequence is 14 residues long. Germline V gives CDR1 MDHEN, CDR2 SYDVKM. V lost 4 bases, J lost 12 bases, and 9 bases stayed unmatched. CDR3 nucleotide sequence: TGTGCCAGCAGTTCCGGGACTAGCGGGATTGTTCTGTACTTC. Encoded protein: CASSSGTSGIVLYF.

The chain links TRBV30 to TRBJ2-7, with TRBD2 as a possible D gene (5 bases). V was clipped by 2 bases and J by 5 bases, with 13 bases between them. Per germline, CDR1 GTSNPN and CDR2 SVGIG (reference sequence). The CDR3 has 13 residues. CDR3 amino acids: CAWSTLGADEQYF. CDR3 nucleotide sequence: TGTGCCTGGAGTACCTTGGGAGCCGACGAGCAGTACTTC. Complete variable domain (other parts from reference TRBV30 and TRBJ2-7): SQTIHQWPATLVQPVGSPLSLECTVEGTSNPNLYWYRQAAGRGLQLLFYSVGIGQISSEVPQNLSASRPQDRQFILSSKKLLLSDSGFYLCAWSTLGADEQYFGPGTRLTVT.

This chain connects TRBV28 to TRBJ2-4, with 9 bases lining up with TRBD2. The CDR3 totals 13 residues. V lost 10 bases and J lost 1; bases outside the gene matches: 2. CDR1 is MDHEN, CDR2 SYDVKM, per germline. The CDR3 sequence: CAIAGAAKNIQYF. In nucleotides, the CDR3 is TGTGCCATAGCGGGGGCGGCCAAAAACATTCAGTACTTC.